This TCR beta chain originates from a study of cytomegalovirus exposure and HLA in healthy donors. General study findings and limits: Later, an analysis found that TCR clusters from the first cohort tended to co-occur in the approximately 130 validation repertoires. Cytomegalovirus association was listed for around 170 TCR beta chains.

The repertoire was sequenced with immunoSEQ multiplex PCR; TCRdb's copy has only in-frame clones and lacks some. Here the sample spans about 260,000 clones, 90% being singletons. This clone was recorded only once. Its antigen is unknown. Specimen: PBMCs. This receptor was identified in a woman between 25 and 40 years old in good health and CMV-seronegative.

Here the CDR3 reads CAWAGGSLADTQYF. As DNA, the CDR3 is TGTGCCTGGGCTGGTGGTAGCTTGGCAGATACGCAGTATTTT. The chain employs TRBV30 and TRBJ2-3, with D uncertain. This CDR3 comprises 14 residues. The V gene lost 5 bases and the J gene lost 4 bases, with 16 bases spanning the gap. Germline values: CDR1 GTSNPN, CDR2 SVGIG (reference sequence).